The sequence of this TCR beta chain was determined in a study of T cell responses to AZD1222 COVID-19 vaccine. V lost 4 bases and J lost 4, with 12 bases in between. The CDR3 is 14 amino acids. Germline V lookup: CDR1 SGHKS, CDR2 YYEKEE (reference sequence). Sequencing used immunoSEQ multiplex PCR; TCRdb keeps in-frame clones, though not all of them. Among 95,000 to 150,000 clones, approximately 90% were seen once, and the ten largest hold around 10%. The chain recombines TRBV5-5 with TRBJ2-1; D gene ambiguous. The material sequenced was peripheral blood, taken on day 0 of MenACWY control vaccination. This receptor was taken from an adult in good health. Here the CDR3 DNA reads TGTGCCAGCAGCCCAGTTGACGGGTACAATGAGCAGTTCTTC. Amino acid sequence: CASSPVDGYNEQFF.